This T cell receptor (beta chain) was identified in a study of blood T cell repertoires in COVID-19. Measured with immunoSEQ multiplex PCR; TCRdb has only the in-frame clones, and not every one. The repertoire consists of around 450,000 clones, with approximately 90% occurring once and the leading ten covering approximately 4.5%. J lost 6 bases, V lost 5 bases, and 5 bases had no gene match. Germline V gene sequence: CDR1 WNHNN, CDR2 SYGVQD (reference sequence). CDR3 length: 13 amino acids. Sequences were obtained from peripheral blood. The sequence was collected from a woman in her thirties with acute or convalescent COVID-19. The rearrangement joins TRBV10-1 to TRBJ2-3; 7 bases fit TRBD1. CDR3 protein: CASSPATGDTQYF. For the CDR3, the DNA is TGCGCCAGCAGTCCTGCGACAGGGGATACGCAGTATTTT.